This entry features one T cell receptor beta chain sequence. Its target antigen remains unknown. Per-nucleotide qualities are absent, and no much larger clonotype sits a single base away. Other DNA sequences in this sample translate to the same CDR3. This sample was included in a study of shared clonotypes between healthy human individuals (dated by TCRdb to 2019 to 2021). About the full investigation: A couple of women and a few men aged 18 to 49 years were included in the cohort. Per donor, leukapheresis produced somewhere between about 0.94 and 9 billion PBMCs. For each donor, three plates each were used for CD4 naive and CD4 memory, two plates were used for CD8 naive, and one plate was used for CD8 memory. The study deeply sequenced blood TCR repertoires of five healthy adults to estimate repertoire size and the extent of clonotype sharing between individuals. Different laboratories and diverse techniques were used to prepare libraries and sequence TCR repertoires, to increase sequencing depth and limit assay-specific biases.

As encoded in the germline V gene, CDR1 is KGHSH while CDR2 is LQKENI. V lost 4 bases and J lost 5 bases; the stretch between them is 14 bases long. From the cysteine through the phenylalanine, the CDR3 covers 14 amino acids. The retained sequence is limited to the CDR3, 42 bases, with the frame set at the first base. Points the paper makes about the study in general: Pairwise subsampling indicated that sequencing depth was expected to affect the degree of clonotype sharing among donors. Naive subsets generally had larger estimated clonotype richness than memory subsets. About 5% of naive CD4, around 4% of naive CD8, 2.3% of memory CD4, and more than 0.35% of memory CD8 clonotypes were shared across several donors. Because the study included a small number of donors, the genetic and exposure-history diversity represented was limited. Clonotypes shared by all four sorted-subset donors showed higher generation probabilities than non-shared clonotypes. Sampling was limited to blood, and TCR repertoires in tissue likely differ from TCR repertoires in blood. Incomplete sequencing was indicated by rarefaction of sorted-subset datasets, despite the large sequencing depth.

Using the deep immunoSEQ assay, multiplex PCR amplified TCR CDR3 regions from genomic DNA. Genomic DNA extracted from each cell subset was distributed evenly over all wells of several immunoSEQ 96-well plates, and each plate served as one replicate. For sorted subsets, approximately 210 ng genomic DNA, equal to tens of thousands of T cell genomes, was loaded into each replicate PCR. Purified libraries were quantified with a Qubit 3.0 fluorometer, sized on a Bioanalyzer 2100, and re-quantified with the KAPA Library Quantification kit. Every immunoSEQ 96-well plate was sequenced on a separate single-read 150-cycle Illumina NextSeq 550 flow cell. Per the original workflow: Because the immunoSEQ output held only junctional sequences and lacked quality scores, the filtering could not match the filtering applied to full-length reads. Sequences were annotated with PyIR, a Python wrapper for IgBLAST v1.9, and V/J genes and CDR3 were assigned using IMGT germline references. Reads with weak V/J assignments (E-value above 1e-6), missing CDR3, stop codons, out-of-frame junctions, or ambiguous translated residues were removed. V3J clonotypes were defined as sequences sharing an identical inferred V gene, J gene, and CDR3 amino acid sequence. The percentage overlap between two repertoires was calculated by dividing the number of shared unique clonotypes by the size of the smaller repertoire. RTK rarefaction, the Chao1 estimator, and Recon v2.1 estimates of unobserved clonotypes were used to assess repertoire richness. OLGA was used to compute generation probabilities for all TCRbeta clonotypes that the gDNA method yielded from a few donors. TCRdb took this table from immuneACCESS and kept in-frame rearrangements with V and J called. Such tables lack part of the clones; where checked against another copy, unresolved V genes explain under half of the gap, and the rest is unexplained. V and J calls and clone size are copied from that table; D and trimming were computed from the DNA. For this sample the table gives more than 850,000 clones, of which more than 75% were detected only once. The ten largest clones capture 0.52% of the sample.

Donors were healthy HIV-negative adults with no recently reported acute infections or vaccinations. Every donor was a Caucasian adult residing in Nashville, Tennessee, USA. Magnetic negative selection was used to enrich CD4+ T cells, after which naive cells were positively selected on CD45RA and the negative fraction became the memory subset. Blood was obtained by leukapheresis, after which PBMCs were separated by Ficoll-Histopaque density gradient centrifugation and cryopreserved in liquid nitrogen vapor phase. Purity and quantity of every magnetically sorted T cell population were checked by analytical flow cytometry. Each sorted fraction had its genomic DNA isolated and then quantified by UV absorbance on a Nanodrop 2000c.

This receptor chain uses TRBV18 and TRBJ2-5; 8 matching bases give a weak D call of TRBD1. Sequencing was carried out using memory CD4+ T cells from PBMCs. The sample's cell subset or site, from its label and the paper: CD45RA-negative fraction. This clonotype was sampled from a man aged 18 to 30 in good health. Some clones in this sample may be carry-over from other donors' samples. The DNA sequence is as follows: TGTGCCAGCTCACTTGGACAGGGAGGGGAGACCCAGTACTTC. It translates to CASSLGQGGETQYF.